The 21 T cell receptor beta chains listed next were all sequenced from one sample in a study of OX40 agonist ivuxolimab in advanced cancers. The table came from immunoSEQ multiplex PCR; TCRdb's copy has only in-frame clones and leaves some out. Here the sample spans around 60,000 clones, approximately 79% being singletons. The sequences come from CD4+ or CD8+ T cells sorted from blood, collected in a trial of the OX40 agonist ivuxolimab. The origin of the receptors is an adult with an advanced solid tumor such as melanoma, head and neck, liver or kidney cancer.

The chain employs TRBV18 and TRBJ2-7, with a possible D match to TRBD2 (5 bases). Trimming stripped 2 bases from V and 7 bases from J, with 12 bases between. The CDR3 is made up of 13 amino acids. Germline values: CDR1 KGHSH, CDR2 LQKENI. The CDR3 sequence: CASSPSQAGEQYF. The CDR3 DNA sequence: TGTGCCAGCTCACCATCGCAGGCGGGTGAGCAGTACTTC.

This chain links TRBV15 with TRBJ1-2, with 10 bases matching TRBD1. This CDR3 is 14 amino acids long. The germline V gene encodes CDR1 LNHNV and CDR2 YYDKDF (reference sequence). Trimming took 1 base from V and 7 from J; bases not matched to a gene: 3. The CDR3 region is CATSRGGQGPGYTF. CDR3 DNA: TGTGCCACCAGCAGAGGGGGACAGGGGCCTGGCTACACCTTC.

This rearrangement joins TRBV25-1 to TRBJ2-7; D uncertain. The CDR3 contains 13 residues. The V gene's germline CDR1 is MGHDK and CDR2 SYGVNS. Trimming pared 3 bases from V and 3 bases from J, leaving 9 bases between. The CDR3 loop is CASSEGPFYEQYF. As DNA, the CDR3 is TGTGCCAGCAGTGAGGGTCCTTTCTACGAGCAGTACTTC.

The rearrangement joins TRBV27 to TRBJ2-7, with D hard to call. The length of the CDR3 is 13 residues. Trimming took 2 bases from V and 3 from J, leaving 8 bases between them. Germline CDR1 is MNHEY and CDR2 is SMNVEV (reference sequence). The CDR3 DNA follows: TGTGCCAGCAGTTTAACAGCGAGCTACGAGCAGTACTTC. It codes for CASSLTASYEQYF.

The chain has TRBV19 and TRBJ1-4; the match to TRBD1 covers 8 bases. In germline, CDR1 is LNHDA, CDR2 SQIVND (reference sequence). This CDR3 has 14 amino acids. Unmatched junction bases numbered 5, after V lost 4 bases and J lost 7 bases. Here the CDR3 reads CASSTGGYFEKLFF. DNA for the CDR3: TGTGCCAGTAGTACAGGGGGCTATTTTGAAAAACTGTTTTTT.

The chain has TRBV6-1 and TRBJ1-5; D perhaps matches TRBD1 (6 bases). Germline-derived CDR1 and CDR2 are MNHNS and SASEGT. The CDR3 is made up of 13 amino acids. The germline V and J ends were trimmed by 7 bases and 2 bases, with 9 bases remaining between them. As DNA, the CDR3 is TGTGCCAGCACCGGGGGCGGCAATCAGCCCCAGCATTTT. This codes for CASTGGGNQPQHF.

This chain uses TRBV10-2 with TRBJ2-1; 7 nucleotides agree with TRBD2. V shed 11 bases, J shed 7 bases, and the junction held 11 bases outside the gene matches. CDR1 and CDR2 (germline): WSHSY, SAAADI. CDR3 length equals 13 residues. The CDR3 region is CASLRDGGNEQFF. The CDR3 region has the DNA TGCGCCTCCCTCCGGGACGGGGGGAATGAGCAGTTCTTC.

The chain couples TRBV2 to TRBJ1-1, with D perhaps matching TRBD1 (5 bases). This CDR3 is built from 14 residues. Germline lookup yields CDR1 SNHLY and CDR2 FYNNEI. V was trimmed by 7 bases and J by 2 bases, leaving 14 bases between them. CDR3 residues: CASILEGTNTEAFF. CDR3 nucleotides: TGTGCCAGCATTCTTGAAGGGACTAACACTGAAGCTTTCTTT.

The chain links TRBV19 to TRBJ2-3, with unresolved D. The V end was cut by 1 base, the J end by 2 bases, with 10 bases between. This CDR3 region has 15 residues. Germline CDR1 LNHDA, CDR2 SQIVND (reference sequence). The CDR3 nucleotides read TGTGCCAGTAGTATAGGCATAAGATCCACAGATACGCAGTATTTT. This gives the protein CASSIGIRSTDTQYF.

The V call is TRBV5-5, the J call TRBJ2-7, with TRBD1 matching over 8 bases. The CDR3 extends over 14 amino acids. The J segment lost 3 bases and the V segment lost 3 bases, leaving 5 bases of the junction unmatched. The germline gives CDR1 SGHKS, CDR2 YYEKEE (reference sequence). CDR3 coding DNA: TGTGCCAGCAGCTACCCAGGGGGCGTCTACGAGCAGTACTTC. Its translation is CASSYPGGVYEQYF.

This clone has a single count. The rearrangement links TRBV28 to TRBJ2-6; D call uncertain. Trimming left V 6 bases short and J 2 bases short, with 8 bases between. This CDR3 contains 14 residues. The germline CDR1 and CDR2 sequences are MDHEN and SYDVKM. In DNA, the CDR3 is TGTGCCAGCAGAACCTTTACTGGGGCCAACGTCCTGACTTTC. Protein: CASRTFTGANVLTF. The full variable domain, completed using reference TRBV28 and TRBJ2-6, is DVKVTQSSRYLVKRTGEKVFLECVQDMDHENMFWYRQDPGLGLRLIYFSYDVKMKEKGDIPEGYSVSREKKERFSLILESASTNQTSMYLCASRTFTGANVLTFGAGSRLTVL.

As for this clone: One junction end disagrees with the germline gene, perhaps due to a read error. The rearrangement uses TRBV10-1 and TRBJ2-7; no clear D gene. The CDR3 is 13 residues long. CDR1 is WNHNN, CDR2 SYGVQD, per germline (reference sequence). The CDR3 bases are TGCGCCAGCAGTGAGTTGAGATCCTCCGAGCAGTACTTC. It translates to CASSELRSSEQYF.

This chain joins TRBV6-1 and TRBJ2-3, with D unclear. The V end was cut by 2 bases, the J end by 6 bases, with 9 bases between. Looked up from germline, CDR1 is MNHNS and CDR2 is SASEGT. This CDR3 comprises 13 residues. This chain's CDR3 is CASSEMVQDTQYF. The CDR3 nucleotides read TGTGCCAGCAGTGAAATGGTTCAGGATACGCAGTATTTT.

Remarks on this clone: At one end the junction does not follow the germline gene, possibly because of a read error. J is TRBJ2-3 and V is TRBV7-7; TRBD2 agrees at 8 bases. Germline loops: CDR1 SSHAT, CDR2 FNYEAQ (reference sequence). This CDR3 spans 14 amino acids. This CDR3 is CASSPGGGSDTQYF. Written as DNA, the CDR3 is TGTGCTAGCAGCCCCGGCGGGGGGTCAGATACGCAGTATTTT.

This clone was detected a few times. The chain uses TRBV6-5 and TRBJ1-4; TRBD1 is a possible D gene (5 bases). CDR3 length: 13 residues. The V gene lost 6 bases and the J gene lost 8 bases, with 13 bases spanning the gap. In germline, CDR1 is MNHEY, CDR2 SVGAGI. CDR3 bases: TGTGCCAGCAGACGGACCAGGGCGGAAAAACTGTTTTTT. It specifies CASRRTRAEKLFF.

This clone appeared a single time. The chain has TRBV11-3 and TRBJ2-5; unclear D gene. V was cut by 1 base and J by 3 bases, with 6 bases left in between. This CDR3 is built from 13 residues. CDR1 is SGHNT, CDR2 YENEEA, per germline. As DNA, the CDR3 is TGTGCCAGCAGCTTAGGCTTCAAAGAGACCCAGTACTTC. As protein: CASSLGFKETQYF.

The chain combines TRBV28 with TRBJ2-5, with TRBD2 matching over 9 bases. Germline loops: CDR1 MDHEN, CDR2 SYDVKM. The CDR3 length is 14 residues. The J segment lost 5 bases and the V segment lost 5 bases, leaving 6 bases of the junction unmatched. The CDR3 DNA reads as TGTGCCAGCAGTCAGGCGGGGGGGCCGGAGACCCAGTACTTC. Its translation is CASSQAGGPETQYF.

V and J are TRBV7-8 and TRBJ1-2; TRBD1 agrees at 8 bases. The germline gives CDR1 SGHVS, CDR2 FQNEAQ. J was trimmed by 2 bases and V by 5 bases; bases with no gene match: 10. The CDR3 consists of 16 residues. The CDR3 loop is CASSRTIGTGNYGYTF. The CDR3 nucleotides are TGTGCCAGCAGCCGAACGATCGGGACAGGAAACTATGGCTACACCTTC. Variable domain in full (rest from reference TRBV7-8 and TRBJ1-2): GAGVSQSPRYKVAKRGQDVALRCDPISGHVSLFWYQQALGQGPEFLTYFQNEAQLDKSGLPSDRFFAERPEGSVSTLKIQRTQQEDSAVYLCASSRTIGTGNYGYTFGSGTRLTVV.

The J gene is TRBJ2-2, the V gene TRBV18; D remains ambiguous. In germline, CDR1 is KGHSH, CDR2 LQKENI. There are 12 residues in the CDR3. V dropped 3 bases and J dropped 7 bases, with 6 bases sitting between them. Here the CDR3 DNA reads TGTGCCAGCTCACCCAAATTCGGGGAGCTGTTTTTT. Its translation is CASSPKFGELFF.

DNA for the CDR3: TGTGCCAGCAGTGAGCGGGAGGGCTCCTACAATGAGCAGTTCTTC. Residues: CASSEREGSYNEQFF. The chain is built from TRBV2 and TRBJ2-1; TRBD2 agrees at 9 bases. The CDR3 totals 15 residues. Germline trimming cut 3 bases from V and 0 bases from J; bases unmatched to any gene: 0. CDR1 and CDR2 (germline): SNHLY, FYNNEI. The full variable domain, rest sourced from reference TRBV2 and TRBJ2-1, is EPEVTQTPSHQVTQMGQEVILRCVPISNHLYFYWYRQILGQKVEFLVSFYNNEISEKSEIFDDQFSVERPDGSNFTLKIRSTKLEDSAMYFCASSEREGSYNEQFFGPGTRLTVL.

This clone was seen a few times. Other DNA sequences within the sample encode an identical CDR3. The chain recombines TRBV6-6 with TRBJ1-1; D is possibly TRBD1 (5 bases). There are 13 residues in the CDR3. Germline values: CDR1 MNHNY, CDR2 SVGAGI (reference sequence). Trimming took off 2 bases at V and 8 bases at J, with 12 bases between the two ends. In nucleotides, the CDR3 is TGTGCCAGCAGTTACCAGGGAGGGACCGAAGCTTTCTTT. Protein product: CASSYQGGTEAFF.